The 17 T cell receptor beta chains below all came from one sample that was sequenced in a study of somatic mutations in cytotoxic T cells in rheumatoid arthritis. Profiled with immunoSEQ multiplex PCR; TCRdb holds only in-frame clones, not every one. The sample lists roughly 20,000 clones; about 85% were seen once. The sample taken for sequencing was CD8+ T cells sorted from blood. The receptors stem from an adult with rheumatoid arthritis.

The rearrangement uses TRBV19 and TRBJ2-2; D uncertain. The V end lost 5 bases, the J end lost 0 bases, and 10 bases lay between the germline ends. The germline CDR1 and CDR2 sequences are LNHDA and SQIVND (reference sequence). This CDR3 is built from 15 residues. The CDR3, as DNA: TGTGCCAGTAGTTTACAAATTACGAACACCGGGGAGCTGTTTTTT. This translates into CASSLQITNTGELFF.

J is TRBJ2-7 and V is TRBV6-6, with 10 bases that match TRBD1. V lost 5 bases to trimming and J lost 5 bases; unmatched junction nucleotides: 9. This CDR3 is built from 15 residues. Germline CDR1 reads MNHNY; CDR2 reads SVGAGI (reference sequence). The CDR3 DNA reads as TGTGCCAGCAGTCCACGGGACAGGGGACTGCACGAGCAGTACTTC. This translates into CASSPRDRGLHEQYF.

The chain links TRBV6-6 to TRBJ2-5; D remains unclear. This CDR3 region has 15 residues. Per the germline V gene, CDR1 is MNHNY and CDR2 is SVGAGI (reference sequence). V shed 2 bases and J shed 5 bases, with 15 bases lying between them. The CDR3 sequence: CASSYDWDEGETQYF. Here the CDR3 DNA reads TGTGCCAGCAGTTACGATTGGGATGAAGGCGAGACCCAGTACTTC.

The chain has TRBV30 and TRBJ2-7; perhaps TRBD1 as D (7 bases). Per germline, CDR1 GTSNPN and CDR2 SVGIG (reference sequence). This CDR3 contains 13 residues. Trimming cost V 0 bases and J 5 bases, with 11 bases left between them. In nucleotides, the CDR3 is TGTGCCTGGAGTGTGCGGGGACAGAACGAGCAGTACTTC. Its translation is CAWSVRGQNEQYF.

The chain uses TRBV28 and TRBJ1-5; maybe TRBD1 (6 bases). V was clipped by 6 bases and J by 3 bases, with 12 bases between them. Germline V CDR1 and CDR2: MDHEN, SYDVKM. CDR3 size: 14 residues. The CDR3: CASSPQGFNQPQHF. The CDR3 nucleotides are TGTGCCAGCAGCCCTCAGGGGTTCAATCAGCCCCAGCATTTT.

The CDR3, as DNA: TGTGCCAGCAGGGAGCGGGGGGGGAACACCGGGGAGCTGTTTTTT. Amino acid sequence: CASRERGGNTGELFF. V usage is TRBV7-6 and J usage is TRBJ2-2; 10 bases agree with TRBD2. CDR3 length equals 15 residues. Germline CDR1 and CDR2: SGHVS and FNYEAQ. V lost 6 bases to trimming and J lost 1 base; unmatched junction nucleotides: 2. The whole variable domain, filled in from reference TRBV7-6 and TRBJ2-2, reads GAGVSQSPRYKVTKRGQDVALRCDPISGHVSLYWYRQALGQGPEFLTYFNYEAQQDKSGLPNDRFSAERPEGSISTLTIQRTEQRDSAMYRCASRERGGNTGELFFGEGSRLTVL.

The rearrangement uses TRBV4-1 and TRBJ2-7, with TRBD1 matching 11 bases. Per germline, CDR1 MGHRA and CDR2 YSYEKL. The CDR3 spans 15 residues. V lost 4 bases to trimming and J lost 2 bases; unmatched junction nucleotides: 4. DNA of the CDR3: TGCGCCAGCAGCCGGGGGACAGGGGGGGCCTACGAGCAGTACTTC. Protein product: CASSRGTGGAYEQYF.

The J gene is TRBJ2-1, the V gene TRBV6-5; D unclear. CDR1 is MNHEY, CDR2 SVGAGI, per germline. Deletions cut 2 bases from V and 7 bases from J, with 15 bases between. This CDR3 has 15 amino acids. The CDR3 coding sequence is TGTGCCAGCAGTTACGGGCCAGTCAGTAGGAATGAGCAGTTCTTC. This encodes CASSYGPVSRNEQFF.

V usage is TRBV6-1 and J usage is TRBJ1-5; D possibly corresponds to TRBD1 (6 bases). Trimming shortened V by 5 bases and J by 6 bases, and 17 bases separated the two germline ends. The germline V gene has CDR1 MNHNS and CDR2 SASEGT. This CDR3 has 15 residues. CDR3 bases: TGTGCCAGCAGTTCCGAACAGGGTGGTAGTCAGCCCCAGCATTTT. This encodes CASSSEQGGSQPQHF.

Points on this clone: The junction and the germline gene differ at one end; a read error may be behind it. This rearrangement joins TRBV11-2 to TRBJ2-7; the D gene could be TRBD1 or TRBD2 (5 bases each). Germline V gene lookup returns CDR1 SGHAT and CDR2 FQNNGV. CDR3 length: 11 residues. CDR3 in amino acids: CASSLGGAPRF. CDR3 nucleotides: TGTGCCAGCAGCTTAGGAGGGGCTCCTAGGTTC.

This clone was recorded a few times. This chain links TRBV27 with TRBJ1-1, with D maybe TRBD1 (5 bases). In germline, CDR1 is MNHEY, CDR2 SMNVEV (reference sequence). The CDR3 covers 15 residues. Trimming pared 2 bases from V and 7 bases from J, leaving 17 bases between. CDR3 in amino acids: CASSLTPDSAGEAFF. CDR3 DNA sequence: TGTGCCAGCAGTTTAACTCCAGACAGCGCTGGTGAAGCTTTCTTT.

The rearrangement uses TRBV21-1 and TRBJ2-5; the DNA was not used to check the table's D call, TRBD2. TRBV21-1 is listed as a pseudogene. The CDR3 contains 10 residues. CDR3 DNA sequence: TGTGCCAGCATCCGAGAGACCCAGTACTTC. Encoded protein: CASIRETQYF.

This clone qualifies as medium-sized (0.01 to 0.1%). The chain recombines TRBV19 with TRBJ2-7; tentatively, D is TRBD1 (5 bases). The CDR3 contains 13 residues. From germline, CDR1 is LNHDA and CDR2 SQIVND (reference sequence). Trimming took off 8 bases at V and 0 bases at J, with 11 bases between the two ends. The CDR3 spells CASAAGPSYEQYF. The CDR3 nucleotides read TGTGCCAGTGCTGCAGGGCCCTCCTACGAGCAGTACTTC.

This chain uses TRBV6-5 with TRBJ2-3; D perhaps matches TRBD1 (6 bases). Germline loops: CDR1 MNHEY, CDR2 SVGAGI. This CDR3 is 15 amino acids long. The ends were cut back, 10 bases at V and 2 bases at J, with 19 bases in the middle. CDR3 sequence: CATYARTASTDTQYF. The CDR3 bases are TGTGCCACCTATGCCAGGACAGCTTCCACAGATACGCAGTATTTT.

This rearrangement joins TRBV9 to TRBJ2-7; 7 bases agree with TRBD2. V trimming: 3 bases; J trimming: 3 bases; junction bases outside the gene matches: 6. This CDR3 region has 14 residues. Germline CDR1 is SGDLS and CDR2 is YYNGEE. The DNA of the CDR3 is TGTGCCAGCAGCGCCAGCGGGGTATTCTACGAGCAGTACTTC. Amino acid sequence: CASSASGVFYEQYF. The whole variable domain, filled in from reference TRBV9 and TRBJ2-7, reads DSGVTQTPKHLITATGQRVTLRCSPRSGDLSVYWYQQSLDQGLQFLIQYYNGEERAKGNILERFSAQQFPDLHSELNLSSLELGDSALYFCASSASGVFYEQYFGPGTRLTVT.

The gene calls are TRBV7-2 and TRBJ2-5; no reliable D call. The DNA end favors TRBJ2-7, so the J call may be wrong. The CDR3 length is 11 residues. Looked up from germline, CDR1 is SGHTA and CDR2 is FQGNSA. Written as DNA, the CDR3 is TGTGCCAGCAGCCCCCGTTACGAGCAGTACTTC. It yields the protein CASSPRYEQYF.

CDR3 amino acids: CASRNIAGAYNEQFF. DNA of the CDR3: TGTGCCAGCAGAAACATAGCGGGGGCATACAATGAGCAGTTCTTC. The chain uses TRBV9 and TRBJ2-1; 9 nucleotides agree with TRBD2. The CDR3 totals 15 residues. Germline trimming cut 5 bases from V and 4 bases from J; bases unmatched to any gene: 7. Germline V gene sequence: CDR1 SGDLS, CDR2 YYNGEE.